This T cell receptor beta chain was sequenced in a study of shared clonotypes between healthy human individuals. With 1 base clipped from V and 6 bases from J, the junction kept 6 bases outside the gene matches. Germline CDR1 is KGHSH and CDR2 is LQKENI. This CDR3 contains 16 residues. TCRdb's table, derived via immunoSEQ multiplex PCR, lists solely in-frame clones and lacks some. The table records under 650,000 clones, 90% to 97% of them present only once. This sequence joins TRBV18 and TRBJ2-2; 9 bases agree with TRBD2. The TCR originated in a woman in her 30s in good health. Input material: naive CD4+ T cells sorted from blood. Subset reported: CD45RA+ positively selected. The CDR3: CASSPHPRTSAGELFF. The CDR3 coding sequence is TGTGCCAGCTCACCACACCCCCGGACTAGCGCCGGGGAGCTGTTTTTT.